This paragraph reports one T cell receptor (beta chain). The sample is drawn from a study of cytomegalovirus exposure and HLA in healthy donors. PCR was performed using 60 Vbeta and 13 Jbeta primers. TCRdb's copy holds only in-frame clones and misses some; the assay was immunoSEQ multiplex PCR. The profile shows about 200,000 clones, about 90% of them singletons. From germline, CDR1 is MDHEN and CDR2 SYDVKM. The germline V and J ends were trimmed by 4 bases and 4 bases, with 7 bases remaining between them. The CDR3 covers 12 residues. Despite likely unrecorded immune exposures, the donors were nominally healthy at the time of sampling.

The receptor was derived from a man under 40 in good health and CMV-seronegative. The sequenced sample consisted of PBMCs. The chain recombines TRBV28 with TRBJ1-2; D is undetermined. The CDR3 sequence: CASSSGVYGYTF. The DNA of the CDR3 is TGTGCCAGCAGTTCGGGTGTCTATGGCTACACCTTC.